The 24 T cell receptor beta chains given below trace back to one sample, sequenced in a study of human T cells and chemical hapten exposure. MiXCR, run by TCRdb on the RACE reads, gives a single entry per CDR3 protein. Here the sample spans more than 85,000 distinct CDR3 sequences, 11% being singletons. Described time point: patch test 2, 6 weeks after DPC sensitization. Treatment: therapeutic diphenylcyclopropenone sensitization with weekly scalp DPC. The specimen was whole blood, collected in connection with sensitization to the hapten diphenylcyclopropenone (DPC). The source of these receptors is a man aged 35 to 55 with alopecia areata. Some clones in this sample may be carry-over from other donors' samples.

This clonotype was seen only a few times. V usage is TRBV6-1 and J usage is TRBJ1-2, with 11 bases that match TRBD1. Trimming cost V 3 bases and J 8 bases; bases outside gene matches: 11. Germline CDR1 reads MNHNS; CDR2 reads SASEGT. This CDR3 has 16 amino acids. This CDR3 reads CASSEGVGQGAQGYTF. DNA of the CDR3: TGTGCCAGCAGTGAGGGGGTTGGACAGGGGGCGCAGGGCTACACCTTC.

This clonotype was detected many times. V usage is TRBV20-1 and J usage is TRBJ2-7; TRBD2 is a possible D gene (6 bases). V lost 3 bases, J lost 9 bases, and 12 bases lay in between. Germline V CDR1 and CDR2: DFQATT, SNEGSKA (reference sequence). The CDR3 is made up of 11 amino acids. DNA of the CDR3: TGCAGTGCTAGTGAGGGAGGAGGGCAGTACTTC. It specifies CSASEGGGQYF.

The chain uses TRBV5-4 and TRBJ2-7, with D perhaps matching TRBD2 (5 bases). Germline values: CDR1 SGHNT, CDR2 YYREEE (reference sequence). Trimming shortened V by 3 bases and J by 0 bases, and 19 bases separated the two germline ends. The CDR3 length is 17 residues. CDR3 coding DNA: TGTGCCAGCAGCTCCGCGCACGGGGAGAGAAGCTCCTACGAGCAGTACTTC. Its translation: CASSSAHGERSSYEQYF.

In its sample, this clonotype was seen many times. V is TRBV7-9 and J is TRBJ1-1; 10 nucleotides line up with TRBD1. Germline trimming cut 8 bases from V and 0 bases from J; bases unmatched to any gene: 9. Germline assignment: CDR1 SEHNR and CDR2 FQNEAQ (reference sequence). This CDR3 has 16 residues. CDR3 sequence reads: CASLRGTGAMNTEAFF. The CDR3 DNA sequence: TGTGCCAGCCTCCGGGGGACAGGGGCGATGAACACTGAAGCTTTCTTT.

The CDR3, as DNA: TGTGCCAGCAGCTTAATTAGCGGGTCTTCCACAGATACGCAGTATTTT. Translation: CASSLISGSSTDTQYF. This chain uses TRBV7-2 with TRBJ2-3, with TRBD2 identical over 7 bases. CDR3 length: 16 residues. Per germline, CDR1 SGHTA and CDR2 FQGNSA. V gave up 2 bases and J gave up 2 bases; unmatched junction bases: 7.

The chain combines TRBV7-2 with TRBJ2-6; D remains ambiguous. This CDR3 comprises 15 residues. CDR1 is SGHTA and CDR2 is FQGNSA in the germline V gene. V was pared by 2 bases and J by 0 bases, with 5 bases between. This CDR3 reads CASSLPGSGANVLTF. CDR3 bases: TGTGCCAGCAGCTTACCAGGCTCTGGGGCCAACGTCCTGACTTTC. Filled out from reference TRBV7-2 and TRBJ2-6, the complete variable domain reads GAGVSQSPSNKVTEKGKDVELRCDPISGHTALYWYRQSLGQGLEFLIYFQGNSAPDKSGLPSDRFSAERTGGSVSTLTIQRTQQEDSAVYLCASSLPGSGANVLTFGAGSRLTVL.

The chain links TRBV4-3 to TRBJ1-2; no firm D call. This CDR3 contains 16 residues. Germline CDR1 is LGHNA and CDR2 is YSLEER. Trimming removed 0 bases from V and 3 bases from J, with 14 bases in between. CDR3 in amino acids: CASSQDIMGFDYGYTF. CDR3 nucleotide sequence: TGCGCCAGCAGCCAAGATATCATGGGATTTGACTATGGCTACACCTTC.

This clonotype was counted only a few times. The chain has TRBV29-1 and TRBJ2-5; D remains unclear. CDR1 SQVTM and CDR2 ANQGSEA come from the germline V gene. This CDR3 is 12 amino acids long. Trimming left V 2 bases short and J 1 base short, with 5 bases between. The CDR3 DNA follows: TGCAGCGTTGAAATCAGCCAAGAGACCCAGTACTTC. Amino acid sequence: CSVEISQETQYF.

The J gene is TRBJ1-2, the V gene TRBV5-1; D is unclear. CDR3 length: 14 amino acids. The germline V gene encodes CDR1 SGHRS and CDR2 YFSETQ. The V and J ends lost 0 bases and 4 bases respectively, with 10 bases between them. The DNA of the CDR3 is TGCGCCAGCAGCTTGGGAGGACTATCCTATGGCTACACCTTC. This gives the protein CASSLGGLSYGYTF.

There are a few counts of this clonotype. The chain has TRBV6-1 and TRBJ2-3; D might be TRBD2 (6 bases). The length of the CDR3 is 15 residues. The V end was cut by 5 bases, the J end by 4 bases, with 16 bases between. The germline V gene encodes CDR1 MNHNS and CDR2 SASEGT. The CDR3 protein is CASSPLAARADTQYF. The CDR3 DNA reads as TGTGCCAGCAGTCCACTAGCTGCGAGGGCAGATACGCAGTATTTT.

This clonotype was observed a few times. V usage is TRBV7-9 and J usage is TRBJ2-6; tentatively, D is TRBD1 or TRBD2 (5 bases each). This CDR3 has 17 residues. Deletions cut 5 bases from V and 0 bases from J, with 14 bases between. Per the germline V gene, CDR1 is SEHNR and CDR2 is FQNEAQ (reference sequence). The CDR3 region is CASSPGRRPSGANVLTF. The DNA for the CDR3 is TGTGCCAGCAGCCCGGGACGGAGGCCCTCTGGGGCCAACGTCCTGACTTTC.

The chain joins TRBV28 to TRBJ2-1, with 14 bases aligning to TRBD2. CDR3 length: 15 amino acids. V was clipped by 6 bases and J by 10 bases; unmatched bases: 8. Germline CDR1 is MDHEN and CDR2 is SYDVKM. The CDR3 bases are TGTGCCAGCAGACCGGGACTAGCGGGAGTCAGAGAGCAGTTCTTC. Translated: CASRPGLAGVREQFF.

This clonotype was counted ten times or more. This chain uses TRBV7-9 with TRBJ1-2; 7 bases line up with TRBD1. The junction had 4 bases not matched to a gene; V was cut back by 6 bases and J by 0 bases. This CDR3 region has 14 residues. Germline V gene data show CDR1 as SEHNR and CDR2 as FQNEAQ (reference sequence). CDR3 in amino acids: CASRDTGANYGYTF. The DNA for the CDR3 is TGTGCCAGCAGGGATACAGGGGCTAACTATGGCTACACCTTC.

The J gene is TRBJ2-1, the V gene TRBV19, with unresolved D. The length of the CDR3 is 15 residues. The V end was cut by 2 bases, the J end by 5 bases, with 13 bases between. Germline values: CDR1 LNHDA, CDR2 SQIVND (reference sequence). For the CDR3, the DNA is TGTGCCAGTAGTATAAACGGGCTGGTTAACAATGAGCAGTTCTTC. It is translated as CASSINGLVNNEQFF.

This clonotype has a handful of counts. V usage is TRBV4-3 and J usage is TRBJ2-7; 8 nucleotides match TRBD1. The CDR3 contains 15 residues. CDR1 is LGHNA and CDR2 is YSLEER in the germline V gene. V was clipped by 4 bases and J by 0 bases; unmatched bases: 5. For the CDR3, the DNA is TGCGCCAGCAGCCCGGCCGGACAGGGCTCCTACGAGCAGTACTTC. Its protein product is CASSPAGQGSYEQYF.

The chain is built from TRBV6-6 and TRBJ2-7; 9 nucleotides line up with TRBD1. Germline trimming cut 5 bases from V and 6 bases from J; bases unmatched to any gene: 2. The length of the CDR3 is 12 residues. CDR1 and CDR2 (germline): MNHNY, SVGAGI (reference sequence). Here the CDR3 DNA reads TGTGCCAGCAGTACAGGGGGCAGCGAGCAGTACTTC. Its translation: CASSTGGSEQYF.

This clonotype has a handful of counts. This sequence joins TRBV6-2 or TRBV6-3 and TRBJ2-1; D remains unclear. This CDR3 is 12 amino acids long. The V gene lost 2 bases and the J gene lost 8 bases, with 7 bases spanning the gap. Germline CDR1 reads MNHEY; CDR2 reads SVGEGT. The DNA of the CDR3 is TGTGCCAGCAGTTACCTGTATGATGAGCAGTTCTTC. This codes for CASSYLYDEQFF.

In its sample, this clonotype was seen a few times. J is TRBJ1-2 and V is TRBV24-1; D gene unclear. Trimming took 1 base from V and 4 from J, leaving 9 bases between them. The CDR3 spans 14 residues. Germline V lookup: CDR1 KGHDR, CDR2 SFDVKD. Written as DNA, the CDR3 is TGTGCCACCAGTGATTTCAGCGCACCCTATGGCTACACCTTC. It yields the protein CATSDFSAPYGYTF.

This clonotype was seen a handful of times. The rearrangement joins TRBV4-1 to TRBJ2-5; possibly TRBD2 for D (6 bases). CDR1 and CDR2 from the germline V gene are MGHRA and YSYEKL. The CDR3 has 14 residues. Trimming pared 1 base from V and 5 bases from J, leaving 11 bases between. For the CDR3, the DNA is TGCGCCAGCAGCCAAGTATCGGGAGTTGAGACCCAGTACTTC. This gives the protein CASSQVSGVETQYF.

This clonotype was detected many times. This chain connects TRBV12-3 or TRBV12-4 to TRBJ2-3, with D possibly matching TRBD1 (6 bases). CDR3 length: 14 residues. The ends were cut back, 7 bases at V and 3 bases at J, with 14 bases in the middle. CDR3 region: CASTVGGGTDTQYF. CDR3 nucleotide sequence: TGTGCCAGCACCGTTGGGGGCGGGACAGATACGCAGTATTTT.

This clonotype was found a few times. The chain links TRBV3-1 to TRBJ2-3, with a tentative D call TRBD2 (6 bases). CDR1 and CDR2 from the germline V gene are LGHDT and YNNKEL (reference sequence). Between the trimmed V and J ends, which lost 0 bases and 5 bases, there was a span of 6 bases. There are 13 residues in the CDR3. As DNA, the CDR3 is TGTGCCAGCAGCCAAGAGCGGGGAGATACGCAGTATTTT. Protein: CASSQERGDTQYF.

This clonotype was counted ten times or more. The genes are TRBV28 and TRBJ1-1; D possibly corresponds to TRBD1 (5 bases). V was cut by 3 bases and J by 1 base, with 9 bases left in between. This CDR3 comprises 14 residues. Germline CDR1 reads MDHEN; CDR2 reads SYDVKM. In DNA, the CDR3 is TGTGCCAGCAGTTTGGGGGGAAAGAACACTGAAGCTTTCTTT. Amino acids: CASSLGGKNTEAFF.

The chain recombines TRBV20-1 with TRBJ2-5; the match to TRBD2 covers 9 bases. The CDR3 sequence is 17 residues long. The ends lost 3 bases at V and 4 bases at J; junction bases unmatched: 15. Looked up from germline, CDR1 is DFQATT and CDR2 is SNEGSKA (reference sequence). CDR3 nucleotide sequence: TGCAGTGCTAGGGCGGAGGGGCGGGAGGGCCGAGGAGAGACCCAGTACTTC. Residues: CSARAEGREGRGETQYF.

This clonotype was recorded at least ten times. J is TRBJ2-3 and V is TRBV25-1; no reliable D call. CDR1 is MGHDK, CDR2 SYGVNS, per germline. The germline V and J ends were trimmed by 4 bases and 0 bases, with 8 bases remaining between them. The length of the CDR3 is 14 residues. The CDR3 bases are TGTGCCAGCAGTGGTTGGGAAAGCACAGATACGCAGTATTTT. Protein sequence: CASSGWESTDTQYF.